These T cell receptor beta chains were read from a single sample in a study of cytomegalovirus exposure and HLA in healthy donors. Sequencing was performed with immunoSEQ multiplex PCR; in TCRdb, only in-frame clones are kept and a portion is missing. Of about 98,000 clones listed, about 81% are singletons. The sequencing input was PBMCs. Receptors were obtained from a man between 18 and 29 years old in good health and CMV-seropositive. The CDR3 runs from the conserved cysteine through the conserved F or W. Fields, in order: V gene, J gene, CDR3 length, clone size, D gene, CDR3 protein, CDR3 DNA. A D gene is named only where the DNA matches it firmly. Clone size appears in some rows only: once, few, many, or a class for an expanded clone.

TRBV19	TRBJ1-6	13	NA	NA	CASSTFQNSPLHF	TGTGCCAGTAGTACCTTCCAGAATTCACCCCTCCACTTT
TRBV28	TRBJ2-5	14	once	TRBD1	CASRYRDRDQTQYF	TGTGCCAGCAGGTACCGGGACAGGGACCAGACCCAGTACTTC
TRBV15	TRBJ1-4	16	NA	NA	CATSSPTGSQNEKLFF	TGTGCCACCAGCAGTCCCACAGGGTCCCAAAATGAAAAACTGTTTTTT
TRBV27	TRBJ1-5	14	NA	NA	CASSFGHRNQPQHF	TGTGCCAGCAGTTTTGGACACCGCAATCAGCCCCAGCATTTT
TRBV25-1	TRBJ1-6	13	NA	NA	CASSTGYNSPLHF	TGTGCCAGCTCTACGGGATATAATTCACCCCTCCACTTT
TRBV4-1	TRBJ2-7	15	NA	TRBD1	CASSHPGQGTYEQYF	TGCGCCAGCAGCCACCCGGGACAGGGGACCTACGAGCAGTACTTC
TRBV5-4	TRBJ2-5	12	NA	NA	CASSLDGETQYF	TGTGCCAGCAGCTTGGACGGAGAGACCCAGTACTTC
TRBV6-4	TRBJ1-1	15	NA	TRBD1	CASSKSAGGNTEAFF	TGTGCCAGCAGTAAGTCAGCAGGGGGGAACACTGAAGCCTTCTTT
TRBV6-1	TRBJ1-2	15	NA	NA	CASSEAIGGYYGYTF	TGTGCCAGCAGTGAAGCGATTGGGGGGTACTATGGCTACACCTTC
TRBV27	TRBJ1-5	14	NA	TRBD1	CASSLTGYNQPQHF	TGTGCCAGCAGTCTGACAGGGTACAATCAGCCCCAGCATTTT
TRBV28	TRBJ1-1	12	few	NA	CASLKHGTEAFF	TGTGCCAGCCTTAAGCACGGCACTGAAGCTTTCTTT
TRBV4-1	TRBJ1-1	15	NA	NA	CASSQGGPQMAEAFF	TGCGCCAGCAGCCAAGGAGGCCCTCAAATGGCTGAAGCTTTCTTT
TRBV7-3	TRBJ2-3	15	NA	TRBD2	CASSLPTSGTDTQYF	TGTGCCAGCAGCCTACCGACTAGCGGCACAGATACGCAGTATTTT
TRBV29-1	TRBJ2-7	12	once	NA	CSVEASGYEQYF	TGCAGCGTTGAAGCGTCGGGCTACGAGCAGTACTTC
TRBV5-4	TRBJ2-5	16	NA	TRBD2	CASSLAVSGGQETQYF	TGTGCCAGCAGCTTGGCGGTTAGCGGGGGCCAAGAGACCCAGTACTTC
TRBV19	TRBJ1-6	20	few	NA	CASRARPRDISSSYNSPLHF	TGTGCCAGTAGGGCCAGACCTCGGGACATATCTAGCTCCTATAATTCACCCCTCCACTTT
TRBV25-1	TRBJ1-1	16	NA	TRBD1	CASSEMGQGAWTEAFF	TGTGCCAGCAGTGAAATGGGACAGGGGGCTTGGACTGAAGCTTTCTTT
TRBV2	TRBJ2-7	13	few	NA	CASGPGQDYEQYF	TGTGCCAGCGGTCCGGGACAAGATTACGAGCAGTACTTC
TRBV4-2	TRBJ1-1	16	NA	TRBD1	CASSQDAYQGDTEAFF	TGTGCCAGCAGCCAAGATGCGTACCAGGGGGACACTGAAGCTTTCTTT
TRBV19	TRBJ1-6	14	NA	TRBD1	CASRPTGENSPLHF	TGTGCCAGTAGGCCGACAGGGGAGAATTCACCCCTCCACTTT
TRBV5-1	TRBJ2-7	16	NA	NA	CASSLSSDRFYYEQYF	TGCGCCAGCAGCTTGTCGTCAGATCGATTTTATTACGAGCAGTACTTC
TRBV7-2	TRBJ2-5	14	NA	TRBD2	CASSLEAGGETQYF	TGTGCCAGCAGCTTAGAAGCGGGGGGCGAGACCCAGTACTTC
TRBV25-1	TRBJ2-2	16	NA	TRBD1	CASSEFTGAGTGEPFF	TGTGCCAGCAGTGAATTTACAGGGGCAGGAACCGGGGAGCCGTTTTTT
TRBV7-2	TRBJ2-7	14	few	TRBD2	CASGSGTSVDEQYF	TGTGCCAGCGGCTCCGGGACTAGCGTCGACGAGCAGTACTTC
TRBV9	TRBJ2-1	16	NA	TRBD2	CASSGTAGASGNEQFF	TGTGCCAGCAGCGGGACAGCGGGGGCCTCAGGTAATGAGCAGTTCTTC
TRBV28	TRBJ1-5	15	NA	NA	CASSLTGDSNQPQHF	TGTGCCAGCAGCCTCACAGGAGATAGCAATCAGCCCCAGCATTTT
TRBV5-1	TRBJ2-5	13	once	NA	CASSSTGSGTQYF	TGCGCCAGCAGCTCCACGGGTTCGGGGACCCAGTACTTC
TRBV28	TRBJ1-2	15	NA	NA	CASSPRRGVTYGYTF	TGTGCCAGCAGTCCCCGCCGGGGAGTAACCTATGGCTACACCTTC
TRBV19	TRBJ1-5	14	NA	NA	CASSIIGGDQPQHF	TGTGCCAGTAGTATTATTGGAGGAGATCAGCCCCAGCATTTT
TRBV10-1	TRBJ2-7	13	NA	NA	CASSVGRMTEQYF	TGCGCCAGCAGTGTAGGCAGGATGACCGAGCAGTACTTC
TRBV14	TRBJ1-2	12	NA	NA	CASSQVGRVFTF	TGTGCCAGCAGCCAAGTAGGCAGGGTTTTCACCTTC
TRBV6-5	TRBJ2-7	12	NA	TRBD2	CASSYPGGEQYF	TGTGCCAGCAGTTACCCGGGAGGCGAGCAGTACTTC
TRBV7-9	TRBJ1-1	14	NA	NA	CASSSFKTGTEAFF	TGTGCCAGCAGCTCATTTAAGACAGGCACTGAAGCTTTCTTT
TRBV28	TRBJ2-7	14	once	TRBD1	CASSLGQAKYEQYF	TGTGCCAGCAGTCTGGGACAGGCCAAATACGAGCAGTACTTC
TRBV4-1	TRBJ1-2	17	NA	NA	CASSQAEMQGPVYGYTF	TGCGCCAGCAGCCAAGCGGAGATGCAGGGGCCGGTCTATGGCTACACCTTC
TRBV14	TRBJ2-7	15	NA	NA	CASSQGRLLLGEQYF	TGTGCCAGCAGCCAAGGGAGGTTACTCCTGGGAGAGCAGTACTTC